This TCR beta chain emerged from a study of T cell changes during pregnancy in multiple sclerosis. The CDR3 extends over 15 amino acids. Germline lookup yields CDR1 SEHNR and CDR2 FQNEAQ (reference sequence). Trimming shortened V by 0 bases and J by 0 bases, and 8 bases separated the two germline ends. Measured with immunoSEQ multiplex PCR; TCRdb has only the in-frame clones, and not every one. There are some 70,000 clones in the sample; approximately 92% occur only once, and approximately 2.8% lies in the top ten. The TCR was taken from a female donor in good health, enrolled as a control in a pregnancy study. This chain joins TRBV7-9 and TRBJ1-1; D not certain. This specimen consisted of CD8+ T cells from peripheral blood mononuclear cells, obtained in the third trimester of pregnancy. The CDR3 DNA reads as TGTGCCAGCAGCTTAGCGCGATTAGTGAACACTGAAGCTTTCTTT. This gives the protein CASSLARLVNTEAFF.